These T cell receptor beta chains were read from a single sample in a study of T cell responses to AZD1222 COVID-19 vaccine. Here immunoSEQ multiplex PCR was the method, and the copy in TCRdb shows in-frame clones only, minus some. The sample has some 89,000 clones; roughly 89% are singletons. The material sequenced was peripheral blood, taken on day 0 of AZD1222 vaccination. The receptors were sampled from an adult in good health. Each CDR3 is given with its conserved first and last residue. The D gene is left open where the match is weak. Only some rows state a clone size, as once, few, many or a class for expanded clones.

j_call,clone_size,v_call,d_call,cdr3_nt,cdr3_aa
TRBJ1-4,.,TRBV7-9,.,TGTGCCAGCAGCTTTACGGGAGGAAATGAAAAACTGTTTTTT,CASSFTGGNEKLFF
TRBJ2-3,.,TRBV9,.,TGTGCCAGCAGCGTAGTGGAGCGCTCCTACGGAGATACGCAGTATTTT,CASSVVERSYGDTQYF
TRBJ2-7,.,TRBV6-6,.,TGTGCCAGCAGTTCCGGGACCCCCAGGGAGCAGTACTTC,CASSSGTPREQYF
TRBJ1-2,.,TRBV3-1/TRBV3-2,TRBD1,TGTGCCAGCAGTAGGGTAGGGGGCAGTGGCTACACCTTC,CASSRVGGSGYTF
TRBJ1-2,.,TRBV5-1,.,TGCGCCAGCAGCTTGCACGGGGGGGCCTATGGCTACACCTTC,CASSLHGGAYGYTF
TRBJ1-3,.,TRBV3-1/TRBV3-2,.,TGTGCCAGCAGCCGCGAGAGCTCTGGAAACACCATATATTTT,CASSRESSGNTIYF
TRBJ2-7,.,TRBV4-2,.,TGTGCCAGCAGCCAAGCGTCTTCGGGCTCCTACGAGCAGTACTTC,CASSQASSGSYEQYF
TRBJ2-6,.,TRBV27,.,TGTGCCAGCAGTCTAAATACAGGGAGCTCTGGGGCCAACGTCCTGACTTTC,CASSLNTGSSGANVLTF
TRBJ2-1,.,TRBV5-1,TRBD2,TGCGCCAGCGGACTAGCGGGAATCGCCTACAATGAGCAGTTCTTC,CASGLAGIAYNEQFF
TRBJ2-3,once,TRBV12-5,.,TGTGCTAGTGGCACGAGTGATTACACAGATACGCAGTATTTT,CASGTSDYTDTQYF
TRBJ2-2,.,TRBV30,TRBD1,TGTGCCTGGAAAAAGTGGACAGGGTCCGGGGAGCTGTTTTTT,CAWKKWTGSGELFF
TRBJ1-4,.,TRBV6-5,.,TGTGCCAGCAGAGGCGGGGGCGGTGAAAAACTGTTTTTT,CASRGGGGEKLFF
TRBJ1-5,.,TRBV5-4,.,TGTGCCAGCAGCTTCTTCGGGGGCAATCAGCCCCAGCATTTT,CASSFFGGNQPQHF
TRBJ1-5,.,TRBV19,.,TGTGCCAGTAGTCCCCCCAGGCAGTTGGGCAATCAGCCCCAGCATTTT,CASSPPRQLGNQPQHF
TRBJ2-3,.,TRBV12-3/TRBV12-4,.,TGTGCCAGCAGCCCCCAAGATACGCAGTATTTT,CASSPQDTQYF
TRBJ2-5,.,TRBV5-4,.,TGTGCCACTACCCCTCAGCTAGGTTTCAGACCGGAGACCCAGTACTTC,CATTPQLGFRPETQYF
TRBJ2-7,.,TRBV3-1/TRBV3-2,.,TGTGCCAGCAGCCAGAGGTGGGATCCCTACGAGCAGTACTTC,CASSQRWDPYEQYF
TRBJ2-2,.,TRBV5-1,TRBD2,TGCGCCAGCAGCCCCTCAGCTAGCGGGGGGGCCACCGGGGAGCTGTTTTTT,CASSPSASGGATGELFF
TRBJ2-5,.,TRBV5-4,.,TGTGCCAGCAGCCCAGAAGGGCAGGGGCAAGAGACCCAGTACTTC,CASSPEGQGQETQYF
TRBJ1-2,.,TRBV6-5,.,TGTGCCAGCAGCCTTTCAGGGACGCAGGTCTATGGCTACACCTTC,CASSLSGTQVYGYTF
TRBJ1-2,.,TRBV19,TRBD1,TGTGCCAGTAGTCCCGGGACAGGGACCCGCTACACCTTC,CASSPGTGTRYTF
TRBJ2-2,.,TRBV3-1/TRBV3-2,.,TGTGCCAGCAGCCAAGACGGAGACACCGGGGAGCTGTTTTTT,CASSQDGDTGELFF
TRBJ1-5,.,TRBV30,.,TGTGCTTGTGCGAGGGACAGCAATCAGCCCCAGCATTTT,CACARDSNQPQHF
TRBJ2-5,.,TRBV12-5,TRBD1,TGTGCTAGTGGTTTGGTATTAGGGGGACAGGGGGTCCAAGAGACCCAGTACTTC,CASGLVLGGQGVQETQYF
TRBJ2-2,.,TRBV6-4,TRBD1,TGTGCCAGCAGAAAACAGGGGAGCACCGGGGAGCTGTTTTTT,CASRKQGSTGELFF
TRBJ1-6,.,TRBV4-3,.,TGCGCCAGCAGCCCGGGAAGCTCCTATAATTCACCCCTCCACTTT,CASSPGSSYNSPLHF
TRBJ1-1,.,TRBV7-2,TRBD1,TGTGCCAGCAGCCTGGACAGGAGCACTGAAGCTTTCTTT,CASSLDRSTEAFF
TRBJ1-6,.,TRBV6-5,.,TGTGCCAGCAGTCCCCCCGCAGGGAGGAGTTCACCCCTCCACTTT,CASSPPAGRSSPLHF
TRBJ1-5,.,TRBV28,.,TGTGCCAGCAGTTTTAAGGGGCAGCCCCAGCATTTT,CASSFKGQPQHF
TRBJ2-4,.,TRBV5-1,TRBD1,TGCGCCAGCAGCTTGGCCTATCGGACAGGGGGCATAAGGGCCAAAAACATTCAGTACTTC,CASSLAYRTGGIRAKNIQYF
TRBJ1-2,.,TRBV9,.,TGTGCCAGCAGCGTAGGAGCTAACTATGGCTACACCTTC,CASSVGANYGYTF
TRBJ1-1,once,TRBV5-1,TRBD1,TGCGCCAGCAGAGCTTCGTCTTGGACAGGGAACACTGAAGCTTTCTTT,CASRASSWTGNTEAFF
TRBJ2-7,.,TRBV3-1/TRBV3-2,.,TGTGCCAGCAGCCAAGCCGGTACAGGCTCCTACGAGCAGTACTTC,CASSQAGTGSYEQYF
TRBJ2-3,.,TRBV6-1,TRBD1,TGTGCCAGCAGTGAGGGGGGGACAGGGCTGTCAGATACGCAGTATTTT,CASSEGGTGLSDTQYF
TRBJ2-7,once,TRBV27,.,TGTGCCAGCAGTTTATTGGCGACTTACGAGCAGTACTTC,CASSLLATYEQYF
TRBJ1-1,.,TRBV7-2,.,TGTGCCAGCAGTTCCCTCGCCAGGGTCACTGAAGCTTTCTTT,CASSSLARVTEAFF
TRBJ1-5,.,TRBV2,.,TGTGCCAGCAGTGAACAGGGACCCCAGCATTTT,CASSEQGPQHF
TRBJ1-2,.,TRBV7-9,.,TGTGCCAGCAGTCCGGACGGGAACTATGGCTACACCTTC,CASSPDGNYGYTF
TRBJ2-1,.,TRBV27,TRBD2,TGTGCCAGCAGTTTATCTAGTAGCGGGGGGCCGCGGGGCAATGAGCAGTTCTTC,CASSLSSSGGPRGNEQFF
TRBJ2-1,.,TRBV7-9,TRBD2,TGTGCCAGCAGCTTAGGCCTGTGGGGGAGGGGAAGCTCCTACAATGAGCAGTTCTTC,CASSLGLWGRGSSYNEQFF
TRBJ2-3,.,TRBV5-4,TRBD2,TGTGCCAGCAGCTCGAGGGGGACTAGCGCTAGCACAGATACGCAGTATTTT,CASSSRGTSASTDTQYF
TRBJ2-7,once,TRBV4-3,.,TGCGCCAGCAGCCAAGCCGTGAGTTCAGCCTCCTACGAGCAGTACTTC,CASSQAVSSASYEQYF
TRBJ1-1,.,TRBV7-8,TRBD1,TGTGCCAGCAGCTCGGGACAGATGAACACTGAAGCTTTCTTT,CASSSGQMNTEAFF
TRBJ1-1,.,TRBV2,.,TGTGCCAGCAGGAGCGGGGGAGCTGAAGCTTTCTTT,CASRSGGAEAFF
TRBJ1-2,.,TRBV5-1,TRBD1,TGCGCCAGCAGCTTGGACTACAGGGGGAACTATGGCTACACCTTC,CASSLDYRGNYGYTF
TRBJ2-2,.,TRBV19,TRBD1,TGTGCCAGTAGTCCACGACAGGGATTGAACACCGGGGAGCTGTTTTTT,CASSPRQGLNTGELFF
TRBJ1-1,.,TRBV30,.,TGTGCCTGGAGTCAGGACGGATTGAACACTGAAGCTTTCTTT,CAWSQDGLNTEAFF
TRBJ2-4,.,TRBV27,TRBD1,TGTGCCAGCAGTTTCGGCAGGGGGCCGGAGAGGGGAAACATTCAGTACTTC,CASSFGRGPERGNIQYF
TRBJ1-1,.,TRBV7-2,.,TGTGCCAGCAGCTTATTCGTGGGGGGGAACACTGAAGCTTTCTTT,CASSLFVGGNTEAFF
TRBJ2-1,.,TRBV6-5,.,TGTGCCAGCAGTTACTCACGGAGGGCAGGGAGTGAGCAGTTCTTC,CASSYSRRAGSEQFF
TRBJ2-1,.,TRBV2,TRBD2,TGTGCCAGCGGAGGGCCTCAGGGGATTAGCGGGAGCTCCTACAATGAGCAGTTCTTC,CASGGPQGISGSSYNEQFF
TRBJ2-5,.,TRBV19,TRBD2,TGTGCCAGTAGGAACCTAGCGGCTGGCCAAGAGACCCAGTACTTC,CASRNLAAGQETQYF
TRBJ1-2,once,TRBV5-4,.,TGTGCCAGCAGCGGAGACAGTTTCTATGGCTACACCTTC,CASSGDSFYGYTF
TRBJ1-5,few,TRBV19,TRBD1,TGTGCCAGTAGTATAACAGGGGTACAACAGCCCCAGCATTTT,CASSITGVQQPQHF
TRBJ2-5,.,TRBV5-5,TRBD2,TGTGCCAGCAGCTTGGAGCTAGCGGGAGCTGAGACCCAGTACTTC,CASSLELAGAETQYF
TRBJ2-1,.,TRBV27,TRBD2,TGTGCCAGCAGGGATTATAGCGGGAGCGACTACAATGAGCAGTTCTTC,CASRDYSGSDYNEQFF
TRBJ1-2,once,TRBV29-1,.,TGCAGCGTTGAGACCGGGGACCTTAACTATGGCTACACCTTC,CSVETGDLNYGYTF